Included here is one TCR beta chain sequence, with context. These data belong to a study of control samples from healthy donors and cancer patients. Libraries were prepared by immunoSEQ multiplex PCR; TCRdb keeps only in-frame clonotypes and omits some of them. The sample contains about 120,000 clones, roughly 90% of which appear only once. The receptor was isolated from a man in his fifties in good health. Sequencing was performed on blood.

The CDR3, as DNA: TGTGCCTGGAGTTGGGCCGGAGAAAAACTGTTTTTT. Its translation: CAWSWAGEKLFF. The chain has TRBV30 and TRBJ1-4; no clear D gene. CDR3 size: 12 residues. CDR1 and CDR2 (germline): GTSNPN, SVGIG (reference sequence). Trimming took 2 bases from V and 8 from J, leaving 9 bases between them.